This T cell receptor (beta chain) was sequenced during a study of cytomegalovirus exposure and HLA in healthy donors. In the study overall: Per a later analysis, the roughly 690 first-cohort and fewer than 150 validation repertoires shared one platform. Study-wide results and caveats: One later analysis, an examination of the roughly 110 validation repertoires, found that first-cohort TCR clusters tended to co-occur in them.

The protocol was immunoSEQ multiplex PCR, while the TCRdb copy is restricted to in-frame clones and leaves out a portion. This table holds around 140,000 clones, about 87% found once. As for this clone: Its antigen is unidentified.

This CDR3 is built from 14 residues. Germline-derived CDR1 and CDR2 are PRHDT and FYEKMQ (reference sequence). V shed 5 bases and J 3 bases; nucleotides not matched to a gene: 6. The sample comprised PBMCs. This TCR came from a man between 18 and 29 years old in good health and CMV-seropositive. The chain recombines TRBV13 with TRBJ2-7, with 8 bases matching TRBD2. The CDR3 bases are TGTGCCAGCAGCCGTAGCGGGACCCTCTACGAGCAGTACTTC. Residues: CASSRSGTLYEQYF.